This TCR beta chain is drawn from a study of T cells in Graves' hyperthyroidism and ophthalmopathy. General observations from the study: Most clonotypes that expanded in the thyroid above 0.001 also showed up in blood.

TCR beta CDR3 regions were amplified from RNA transcripts. The TCR CDR3 was amplified in a first-round RT-PCR using the HTBI primer set. TCRdb analysed the multiplex PCR reads with MiXCR anew, one entry per CDR3 protein. The repertoire holds about 620,000 distinct CDR3 sequences, roughly 16% seen once, with approximately 3.9% in the top ten. This clonotype was counted ten times or more. The antigen is undetermined. Orbital computed tomography and thyroid ultrasound, together with serum TRAb and thyroxine and clinical symptoms, were used for diagnoses. From 10 ml of fresh peripheral blood, PBMCs were isolated. What was sequenced was blood. The origin of this receptor is a woman aged 25-40 years with Graves' hyperthyroidism.

CDR3 protein: CASSFTGRNTEAFF. The CDR3 DNA reads TGTGCCAGCAGTTTTACAGGGAGGAACACTGAAGCTTTCTTT. The V and J genes are TRBV12-3 or TRBV12-4 and TRBJ1-1, with a weak D call TRBD1 (6 bases). Between the trimmed V and J ends, which lost 3 bases and 1 base, there was a span of 9 bases. The CDR3 is made up of 14 amino acids.